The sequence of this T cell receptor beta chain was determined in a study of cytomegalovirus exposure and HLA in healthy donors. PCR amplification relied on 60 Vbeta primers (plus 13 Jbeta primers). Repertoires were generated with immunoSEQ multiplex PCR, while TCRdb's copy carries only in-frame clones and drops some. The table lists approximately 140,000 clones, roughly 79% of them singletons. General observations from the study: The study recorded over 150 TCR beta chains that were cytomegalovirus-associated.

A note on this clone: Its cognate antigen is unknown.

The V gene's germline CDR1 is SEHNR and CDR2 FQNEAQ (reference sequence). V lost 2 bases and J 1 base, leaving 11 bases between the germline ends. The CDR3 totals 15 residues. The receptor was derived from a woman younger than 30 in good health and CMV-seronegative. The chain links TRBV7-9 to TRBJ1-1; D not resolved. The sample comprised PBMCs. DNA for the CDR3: TGTGCCAGCAGCTTACACAGCAGATCGAACACTGAAGCTTTCTTT. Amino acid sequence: CASSLHSRSNTEAFF.